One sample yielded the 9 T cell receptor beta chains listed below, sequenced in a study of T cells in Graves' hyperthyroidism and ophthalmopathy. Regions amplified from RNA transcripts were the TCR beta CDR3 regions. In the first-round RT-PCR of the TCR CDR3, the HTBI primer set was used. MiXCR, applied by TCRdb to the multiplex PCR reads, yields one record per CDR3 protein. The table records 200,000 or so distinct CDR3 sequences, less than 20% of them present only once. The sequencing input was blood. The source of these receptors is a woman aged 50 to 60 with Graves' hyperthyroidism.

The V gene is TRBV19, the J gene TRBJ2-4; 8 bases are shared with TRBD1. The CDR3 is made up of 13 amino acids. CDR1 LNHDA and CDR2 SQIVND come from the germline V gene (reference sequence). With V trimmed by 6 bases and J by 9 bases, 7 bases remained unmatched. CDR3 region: CASRAGGSGIQYF. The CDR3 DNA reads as TGTGCCAGTAGAGCAGGGGGCTCGGGCATTCAGTACTTC.

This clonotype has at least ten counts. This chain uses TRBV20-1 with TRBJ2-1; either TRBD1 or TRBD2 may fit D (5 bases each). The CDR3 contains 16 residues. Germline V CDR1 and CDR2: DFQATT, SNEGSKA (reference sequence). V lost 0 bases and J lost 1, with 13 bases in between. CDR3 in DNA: TGCAGTGCTAGAGATTTAGAGGGACCTTCCTACAATGAGCAGTTCTTC. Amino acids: CSARDLEGPSYNEQFF.

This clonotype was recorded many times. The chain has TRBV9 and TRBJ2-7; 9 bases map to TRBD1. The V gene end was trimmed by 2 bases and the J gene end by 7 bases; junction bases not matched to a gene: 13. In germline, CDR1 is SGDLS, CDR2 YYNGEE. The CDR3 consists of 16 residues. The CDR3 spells CASSVDEGTGIREQYF. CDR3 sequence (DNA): TGTGCCAGCAGCGTGGACGAGGGGACAGGGATTCGGGAGCAGTACTTC.

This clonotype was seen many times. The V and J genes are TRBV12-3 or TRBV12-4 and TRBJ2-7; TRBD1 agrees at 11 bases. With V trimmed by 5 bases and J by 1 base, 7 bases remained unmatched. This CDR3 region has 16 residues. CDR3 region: CASSRTGGEESYEQYF. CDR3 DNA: TGTGCCAGCAGTAGGACAGGGGGCGAGGAGTCCTACGAGCAGTACTTC.

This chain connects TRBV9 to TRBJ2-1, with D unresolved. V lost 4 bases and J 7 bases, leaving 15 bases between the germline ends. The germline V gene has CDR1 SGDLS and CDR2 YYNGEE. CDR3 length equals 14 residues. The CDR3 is CASSPVLVGNEQFF. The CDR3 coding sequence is TGTGCCAGCAGCCCCGTTCTAGTTGGGAATGAGCAGTTCTTC.

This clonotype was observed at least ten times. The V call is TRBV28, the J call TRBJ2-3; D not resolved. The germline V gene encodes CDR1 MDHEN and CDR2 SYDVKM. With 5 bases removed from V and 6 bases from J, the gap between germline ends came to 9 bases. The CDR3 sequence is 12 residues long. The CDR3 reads CASSRFRDTQYF. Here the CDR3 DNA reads TGTGCCAGCAGTAGGTTTAGGGATACGCAGTATTTT.

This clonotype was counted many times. CDR3 nucleotides: TGTGCCAGCACCAATGGAGAGGATTATAGCAATCAGCCCCAGCATTTT. It encodes CASTNGEDYSNQPQHF. V usage is TRBV27 and J usage is TRBJ1-5, with D unclear. CDR3 length: 16 residues. From germline, CDR1 is MNHEY and CDR2 SMNVEV (reference sequence). The V and J ends lost 7 bases and 0 bases respectively, with 16 bases between them.

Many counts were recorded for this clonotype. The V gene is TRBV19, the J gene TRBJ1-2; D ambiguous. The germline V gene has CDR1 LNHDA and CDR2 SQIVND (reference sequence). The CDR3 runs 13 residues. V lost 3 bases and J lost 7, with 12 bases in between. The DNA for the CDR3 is TGTGCCAGTAGTATGGGAGGGTCTCGTGGCTACACCTTC. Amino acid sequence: CASSMGGSRGYTF.

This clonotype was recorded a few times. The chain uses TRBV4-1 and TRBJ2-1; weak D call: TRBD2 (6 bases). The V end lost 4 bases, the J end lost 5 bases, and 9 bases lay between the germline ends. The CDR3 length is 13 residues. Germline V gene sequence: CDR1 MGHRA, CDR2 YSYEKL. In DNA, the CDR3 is TGCGCCAGCAGCCCCCGACTAGACAATGAGCAGTTCTTC. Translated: CASSPRLDNEQFF.